These 9 T cell receptor beta chains were sequenced from one sample in a study of T cells in women clearing cervical HPV infection. The assay was immunoSEQ multiplex PCR, and TCRdb's table has in-frame clones only and misses some. The sample includes fewer than 40,000 clones. The sequenced sample consisted of blood buffy coat. These receptors originate from a woman aged 18 to 75 with a cervical HPV16 infection that either progressed to CIN3+ or cleared (not recorded which).

On this clone itself: From the germline J gene comes the end of the CDR3, since the read stops 3 residues before it. The chain has TRBV6-1 and TRBJ1-5, with TRBD1 matching 10 bases. Looked up from germline, CDR1 is MNHNS and CDR2 is SASEGT. CDR3 size: 15 residues. V dropped 2 bases and J dropped 9; count of bases not matched to a gene: 7. The CDR3 loop is CASSEPGQGHWPQHF. Incomplete CDR3 DNA: TGTGCCAGCAGTGAACCGGGACAGGGGCATTGGCCC.

Turning to this clone: From the germline J gene comes the end of the CDR3, since the read stops 3 residues before it. The same CDR3 also results from other DNA sequences found in this sample. The chain couples TRBV29-1 to TRBJ2-3; 9 bases match TRBD1. Germline CDR1 reads SQVTM; CDR2 reads ANQGSEA. The CDR3 covers 13 residues. The chain's CDR3 is CSASQGAGETQYF. CDR3 bases read: TGCAGCGCCTCACAGGGGGCGGGGGAGACG.

With regard to this clone: The read ends 3 residues shy of where the CDR3 ends; the end is completed using the germline J gene. This chain links TRBV7-6 with TRBJ1-5; possible D gene TRBD1, 5 bases. Germline CDR1 and CDR2: SGHVS and FNYEAQ. The CDR3 is 15 amino acids. CDR3 amino acids: CASSQTSADTDPQHF. Partial CDR3 DNA: TGTGCCAGCAGCCAGACTAGCGCGGACACAGATCCC. Together with reference TRBV7-6 and TRBJ1-5, the CDR3 gives the full variable domain: GAGVSQSPRYKVTKRGQDVALRCDPISGHVSLYWYRQALGQGPEFLTYFNYEAQQDKSGLPNDRFSAERPEGSISTLTIQRTEQRDSAMYRCASSQTSADTDPQHFGDGTRLSIL.

Comment on this clone: The read terminates 3 residues ahead of where the CDR3 ends, so the germline J gene completes it. The rearrangement uses TRBV5-6 and TRBJ2-5; D is possibly TRBD2 (6 bases). The CDR3 length is 14 residues. The germline V gene has CDR1 SGHDT and CDR2 YYEEEE. V lost 1 base and J lost 6, with 13 bases in between. CDR3 region: CASSLSAGRKTQYF. Incomplete CDR3 DNA: TGTGCCAGCAGCTTGTCGGCAGGGAGGAAGACC.

As regards this clone: The read comes to an end 3 residues before the CDR3 does, leaving the germline J gene to fill in the end. The V gene is TRBV7-2, the J gene TRBJ1-2; 8 bases line up with TRBD1. CDR1 and CDR2 (germline): SGHTA, FQGNSA. The CDR3 spans 15 residues. CDR3: CASSPRDRPVDTYTF. CDR3 DNA (partial): TGTGCCAGCAGCCCCCGGGACAGGCCTGTAGATACC.

Concerning this clone itself: The observed sequence ends 3 residues before the CDR3 terminus, with the missing tail filled in from the germline J gene. The rearrangement joins TRBV6-4 to TRBJ1-2; unclear D gene. The germline V and J ends were trimmed by 4 bases and 4 bases, with 13 bases remaining between them. CDR1 is MRHNA, CDR2 SNTAGT, per germline. The length of the CDR3 is 14 residues. The CDR3 sequence is CASSVGTTGYGYTF. The sequenced CDR3 bases are TGTGCCAGCAGTGTGGGCACGACCGGCTATGGC.

About this clone: The CDR3 end falls 3 residues outside the read, so it is completed with the germline J gene. This chain links TRBV10-3 with TRBJ1-6; 8 nucleotides match TRBD1. The V and J ends lost 3 bases and 8 bases, in that order; junction bases with no gene match: 6. The CDR3 runs to 15 residues. Germline CDR1 ENHRY, CDR2 SYGVKD. CDR3 bases read: TGTGCCATCAGTGACCAGGGGGCTCTTGATTCACCC. Translation gives CAISDQGALDSP. The entire CDR3 protein is CAISDQGALDSPLHF.

Note on this clone: The read halts 3 residues ahead of the CDR3 end, with the missing end drawn from the germline J gene. The chain employs TRBV18 and TRBJ2-3, with TRBD2 matching over 10 bases. Germline-derived CDR1 and CDR2 are KGHSH and LQKENI. This CDR3 has 15 residues. Losses at the gene ends were 2 bases for V and 1 base for J; bases not matched to a gene: 0. CDR3 sequence: CASSPTSGGTDTQYF. Partial CDR3 DNA: TGTGCCAGCTCACCAACTAGCGGGGGCACAGATACG.

As to this clone: The read terminates 3 residues ahead of where the CDR3 ends, so the germline J gene completes it. The chain has TRBV5-5 and TRBJ1-2; 7 bases map to TRBD1. V shed 1 base and J 4 bases; nucleotides not matched to a gene: 7. This CDR3 comprises 15 residues. CDR1 is SGHKS, CDR2 YYEKEE, per germline (reference sequence). CDR3 in amino acids: CASSLKQGPLYGYTF. The CDR3 DNA, read in part, is TGTGCCAGCAGCTTGAAACAGGGGCCACTCTATGGC.